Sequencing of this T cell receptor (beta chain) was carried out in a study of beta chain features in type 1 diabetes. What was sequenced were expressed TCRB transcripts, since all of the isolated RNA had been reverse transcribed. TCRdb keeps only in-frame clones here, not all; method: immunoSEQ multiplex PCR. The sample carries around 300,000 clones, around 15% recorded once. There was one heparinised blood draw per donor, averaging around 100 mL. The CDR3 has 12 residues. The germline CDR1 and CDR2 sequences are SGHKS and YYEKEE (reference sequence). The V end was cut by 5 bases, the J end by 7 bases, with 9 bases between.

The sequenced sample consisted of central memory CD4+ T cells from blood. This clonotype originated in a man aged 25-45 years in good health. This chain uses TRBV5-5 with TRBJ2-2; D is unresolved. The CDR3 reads CASRTTGGELFF. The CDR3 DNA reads TGTGCCAGCAGAACGACTGGCGGGGAGCTGTTTTTT.